These 10 T cell receptor beta chains were all obtained from the same sample, sequenced in a study of T cell responses to AZD1222 COVID-19 vaccine. Profiling relied on immunoSEQ multiplex PCR, and the TCRdb table lists in-frame clones only, not all of them. The table shows roughly 150,000 clones, with approximately 90% occurring only once. The specimen was peripheral blood, collected on day 0 of MenACWY control vaccination. These receptors came from an adult in good health.

The CDR3 sequence: CASSPMTGRGYGYTF. DNA for the CDR3: TGTGCCAGCAGCCCTATGACAGGGAGGGGCTATGGCTACACCTTC. The chain joins TRBV14 to TRBJ1-2, with 7 bases aligning to TRBD1. The CDR3 runs to 15 residues. Germline CDR1 and CDR2: SGHDN and FVKESK. V lost 4 bases and J lost 4; bases outside the gene matches: 9.

The V and J genes are TRBV5-1 and TRBJ1-2; 7 nucleotides align to TRBD1. This CDR3 has 13 amino acids. The V segment lost 4 bases and the J segment 2 bases; nucleotides outside the gene matches: 2. Germline V gene data show CDR1 as SGHRS and CDR2 as YFSETQ. The CDR3 loop reads CASSVGQNYGYTF. CDR3 in DNA: TGCGCCAGCAGCGTGGGACAGAACTATGGCTACACCTTC.

The V call is TRBV19, the J call TRBJ1-1; D remains unclear. Trimming pared 9 bases from V and 1 base from J, leaving 15 bases between. CDR3 length: 14 amino acids. Germline V lookup: CDR1 LNHDA, CDR2 SQIVND (reference sequence). The chain's CDR3 is CASLEGTQNTEAFF. The CDR3, as DNA: TGTGCCAGCTTAGAGGGCACCCAGAACACTGAAGCTTTCTTT.

The chain recombines TRBV3-1 (or the pseudogene TRBV3-2) with TRBJ1-4; TRBD1 is a possible D gene (5 bases). The CDR3 is made up of 13 amino acids. The V end was cut by 4 bases, the J end by 7 bases, with 10 bases between. Per germline, CDR1 LGHDT and CDR2 YNNKEL (reference sequence). The CDR3 region has the DNA TGTGCCAGCAGCCTTCAGGGTAGTGAAAAACTGTTTTTT. Protein: CASSLQGSEKLFF.

This clone occurred once. The chain uses TRBV19 and TRBJ2-6; no clear D gene. Trimming took off 9 bases at V and 0 bases at J, with 21 bases between the two ends. Germline loops: CDR1 LNHDA, CDR2 SQIVND (reference sequence). CDR3 size: 18 residues. The CDR3 here is CASRSLWQRSSGANVLTF. The CDR3 nucleotides are TGTGCCAGCCGGAGTTTATGGCAGCGAAGCTCTGGGGCCAACGTCCTGACTTTC.

The chain couples TRBV6-5 to TRBJ2-7, with TRBD2 matching over 14 bases. The V segment lost 4 bases and the J segment 7 bases; nucleotides outside the gene matches: 6. There are 15 residues in the CDR3. Germline V gene data show CDR1 as MNHEY and CDR2 as SVGAGI. Here the CDR3 DNA reads TGTGCCAGCAGTTCCGGACTAGCGGGAGGTAGGGAGCAGTACTTC. It translates to CASSSGLAGGREQYF.

The chain uses TRBV6-5 and TRBJ1-1; no definite D call. V dropped 5 bases and J dropped 4 bases, with 11 bases sitting between them. This CDR3 is 13 amino acids long. Germline values: CDR1 MNHEY, CDR2 SVGAGI. The CDR3 bases are TGTGCCAGCAGTCGGGCCCCCGGCACTGAAGCTTTCTTT. This sequence encodes CASSRAPGTEAFF.

The chain employs TRBV6-5 and TRBJ1-6; 9 nucleotides line up with TRBD1. Losses at the gene ends were 6 bases for V and 9 bases for J; bases not matched to a gene: 6. CDR1 and CDR2 (germline): MNHEY, SVGAGI. The CDR3 runs to 14 residues. CDR3 amino acids: CASRDRGVGSPLHF. CDR3 nucleotide sequence: TGTGCCAGCAGGGACAGGGGCGTTGGTTCACCCCTCCACTTT.

The chain uses TRBV6-5 and TRBJ1-2; D is perhaps TRBD1 (5 bases). CDR1 MNHEY and CDR2 SVGAGI come from the germline V gene. The CDR3 has 15 amino acids. Trimming left V 2 bases short and J 6 bases short, with 16 bases between. The CDR3 spells CASSYRLRARHGYTF. For the CDR3, the DNA is TGTGCCAGCAGTTACCGTCTCAGGGCCAGGCATGGCTACACCTTC.

The chain has TRBV11-3 and TRBJ1-4; 8 positions agree with TRBD1. J was trimmed by 4 bases and V by 5 bases; bases with no gene match: 6. The CDR3 is 15 amino acids. The germline CDR1 and CDR2 sequences are SGHNT and YENEEA. CDR3 sequence (DNA): TGTGCCAGCAGCGCCCGGACAGGGAGTAATGAAAAACTGTTTTTT. Translation gives CASSARTGSNEKLFF.